A single sample is the source of the 16 T cell receptor beta chains below, sequenced in a study of CD8+CD57+ T cells in acquired aplastic anemia. CD8+CD57+ cell expansion had been shown by flow cytometry in patients chosen for sequencing. TCR beta VDJ and CDR3 profiles were obtained from a genomic DNA template. TCRdb independently ran MiXCR on the reads; one entry per CDR3 protein. Of 150,000 to 200,000 distinct CDR3 sequences listed, around 43% are singletons. The sequencing input was sorted CD4+, CD8+, or CD8+CD57+ T cells (not recorded which) from PBMCs. These receptor sequences come from a human donor with aplastic anemia.

Regarding this clonotype: The junction shows a germline mismatch at one end, possibly a read error. The chain uses TRBV10-2 and TRBJ2-3; 8 nucleotides line up with TRBD2. This CDR3 comprises 16 residues. Germline loops: CDR1 WSHSY, CDR2 SAAADI. The CDR3 DNA is TGCGCCAGTAGTGATCCGGCGGGGGGTAGCACAGATACGCAGTATTTT. This codes for CASSDPAGGSTDTQYF.

For this clonotype: This may be a read error, as it is one base from a much larger clone. This sequence joins TRBV4-3 and TRBJ2-3, with TRBD1 identical over 8 bases. CDR1 is LGHNA, CDR2 YSLEER, per germline. This CDR3 contains 15 residues. The CDR3 DNA sequence: TGCGCCAGCCGCCACAGGGGGGTCGTCACAGATACGCAGTATTTT. This codes for CASRHRGVVTDTQYF.

The chain is built from TRBV15 and TRBJ2-5, with TRBD2 matching over 8 bases. The CDR3 is 15 residues long. Unmatched junction bases numbered 9, after V lost 5 bases and J lost 4 bases. The germline gives CDR1 LNHNV, CDR2 YYDKDF (reference sequence). This CDR3 is CATSSTGGPGETQYF. In DNA form, the CDR3 reads TGTGCCACCAGCTCCACGGGGGGGCCGGGAGAGACCCAGTACTTC.

In this sample, this clonotype turned up a few times. This chain joins TRBV7-9 and TRBJ1-1; 7 positions agree with TRBD1. J was trimmed by 3 bases and V by 6 bases; bases with no gene match: 4. This CDR3 comprises 13 residues. The germline V gene has CDR1 SEHNR and CDR2 FQNEAQ (reference sequence). In nucleotides, the CDR3 is TGTGCCAGCAGTCCCCAGGGGGACACTGAAGCTTTCTTT. Amino acid sequence: CASSPQGDTEAFF.

In its sample, this clonotype was seen a few times. The chain uses TRBV24-1 and TRBJ1-2; TRBD1 is a possible D gene (5 bases). The CDR3 sequence is 16 residues long. With 5 bases removed from V and 4 bases from J, the gap between germline ends came to 19 bases. Germline-derived CDR1 and CDR2 are KGHDR and SFDVKD. The CDR3 loop reads CATSGVETGDTYGYTF. CDR3 nucleotide sequence: TGTGCCACCAGTGGGGTTGAAACAGGAGATACCTATGGCTACACCTTC.

The count of this clonotype is one. The J gene is TRBJ1-4, the V gene TRBV2, with D possibly matching TRBD1 (6 bases). Per germline, CDR1 SNHLY and CDR2 FYNNEI. V gave up 7 bases and J gave up 4 bases, with 13 bases separating them. The CDR3 is 14 amino acids. The CDR3 DNA reads TGTGCCAGCACCTTGACAGGATATAATGAAAAACTGTTTTTT. This translates into CASTLTGYNEKLFF.

This sequence joins TRBV19 and TRBJ1-6; 8 nucleotides line up with TRBD1. The CDR3 has 16 amino acids. Germline V gene sequence: CDR1 LNHDA, CDR2 SQIVND (reference sequence). V was pared by 1 base and J by 10 bases, with 9 bases of the junction left unmatched. CDR3: CASSIAGAGGRSPLHF. The CDR3 coding sequence is TGTGCCAGTAGTATAGCCGGAGCAGGGGGCCGATCACCCCTCCACTTT.

Only a few counts were recorded for this clonotype. The gene calls are TRBV25-1 and TRBJ2-1; 12 positions agree with TRBD1. J gave up 9 bases and V 6 bases, and 6 bases lay outside the gene matches. Germline CDR1 reads MGHDK; CDR2 reads SYGVNS. The length of the CDR3 is 14 residues. This CDR3 reads CASSAGQGAGEQFF. For the CDR3, the DNA is TGTGCCAGCAGCGCGGGACAGGGGGCTGGTGAGCAGTTCTTC. Full variable domain (outside the CDR3, taken from reference TRBV25-1 and TRBJ2-1): EADIYQTPRYLVIGTGKKITLECSQTMGHDKMYWYQQDPGMELHLIHYSYGVNSTEKGDLSSESTVSRIRTEHFPLTLESARPSHTSQYLCASSAGQGAGEQFFGPGTRLTVL.

The CDR3 bases are TGTGCCACCAGTGATTCCAACGTCTACGAGCAGTACTTC. Translation gives CATSDSNVYEQYF. The V gene is TRBV24-1, the J gene TRBJ2-7; D is unclear. Between the trimmed V and J ends, which lost 2 bases and 3 bases, there was a span of 7 bases. CDR3 length: 13 amino acids. Looked up from germline, CDR1 is KGHDR and CDR2 is SFDVKD.

The chain carries TRBV5-5 and TRBJ1-4, with D possibly being TRBD1 (5 bases). The germline CDR1 and CDR2 sequences are SGHKS and YYEKEE (reference sequence). With 2 bases removed from V and 3 bases from J, the gap between germline ends came to 14 bases. The CDR3 has 16 residues. CDR3 sequence: CASSFLGGFANEKLFF. CDR3 nucleotides: TGTGCCAGCAGCTTCCTCGGGGGGTTCGCTAATGAAAAACTGTTTTTT. The variable domain in full, with the rest retrieved from reference TRBV5-5 and TRBJ1-4, is DAGVTQSPTHLIKTRGQQVTLRCSPISGHKSVSWYQQVLGQGPQFIFQYYEKEERGRGNFPDRFSARQFPNYSSELNVNALLLGDSALYLCASSFLGGFANEKLFFGSGTQLSVL.

There are a few counts of this clonotype. A much larger clone differs from this one at a single base, so this may be a read error. V usage is TRBV4-2 and J usage is TRBJ2-7; possibly TRBD2 for D (6 bases). This CDR3 region has 17 residues. The V gene lost 0 bases and the J gene lost 2 bases, with 17 bases spanning the gap. The V gene's germline CDR1 is LGHNA and CDR2 YNFKEQ. CDR3 coding DNA: TGTGCCAGCAGCCAAGATTTAGCGGCTACTGCTCCCTACGAGCAGTACTTC. Its protein product is CASSQDLAATAPYEQYF.

Concerning this clonotype: This clone may be a read error of a much larger clone one base away. The chain combines TRBV14 with TRBJ2-2, with 7 bases lining up with TRBD2. The V gene's germline CDR1 is SGHDN and CDR2 FVKESK. This CDR3 has 15 amino acids. The CDR3 region has the DNA TGTGCCAGCAGCTTGGGCGGGAGTAGCACCGGGGGGCTGTTTTTT. This gives the protein CASSLGGSSTGGLFF.

This clonotype was picked up many times. The chain carries TRBV11-2 and TRBJ1-6; D unclear. CDR3 length equals 16 residues. V was cut by 2 bases and J by 5 bases, with 13 bases left in between. CDR1 and CDR2 (germline): SGHAT, FQNNGV. CDR3 bases: TGTGCCAGCAGCTTATGGTTGTCCGGTAATAATTCACCCCTCCACTTT. Its protein is CASSLWLSGNNSPLHF.

The table lists this clonotype with many counts. The chain links TRBV5-6 to TRBJ2-6; D remains unclear. CDR3 size: 15 residues. Germline V gene data show CDR1 as SGHDT and CDR2 as YYEEEE. V lost 1 base and J lost 2, with 7 bases in between. The CDR3 bases are TGTGCCAGCAGCTTGACGCTGACTGGGGCCAACGTCCTGACTTTC. As protein: CASSLTLTGANVLTF.

This rearrangement joins TRBV4-2 to TRBJ2-7; 11 bases align to TRBD1. The V and J ends lost 0 bases and 6 bases, in that order; junction bases with no gene match: 7. This CDR3 region has 16 residues. Per germline, CDR1 LGHNA and CDR2 YNFKEQ. This CDR3 reads CASSQDPGTGGSEQYF. In nucleotides, the CDR3 is TGTGCCAGCAGCCAAGACCCTGGGACAGGGGGAAGCGAGCAGTACTTC.

Many counts were recorded for this clonotype. V usage is TRBV5-1 and J usage is TRBJ1-3; D remains ambiguous. V lost 2 bases to trimming and J lost 0 bases, with 6 bases between them. The CDR3 contains 14 residues. Germline lookup yields CDR1 SGHRS and CDR2 YFSETQ. The CDR3 DNA reads as TGCGCCAGCAGCTTAACGGTCTCTGGAAACACCATATATTTT. Protein: CASSLTVSGNTIYF.